This T cell receptor beta chain was recovered during a study of blood T cell repertoires in COVID-19. Turning to the study itself: COVID-19 samples collected from the United States, Italy and Spain covered acute and convalescent phases. The analysed material was cDNA or gDNA that came from T cells, B-cell-depleted T cells, or PBMCs.

Authors' analysis steps: The assay estimated nucleated cells by amplifying reference gene primers. The data were produced by immunoSEQ multiplex PCR, yet TCRdb's version contains in-frame clones alone and is incomplete. V, J and clone size were drawn from that table, and D and trimming were deduced from the DNA. The table has roughly 100,000 clones, around 90% seen once. The receptor was derived from a man aged 50 to 60 with active COVID-19. Input material: peripheral blood.

The CDR3 bases are TGTGCCAGCAGCTCGGACACTTACTATGGCTACACCTTC. This encodes CASSSDTYYGYTF. V is TRBV7-2 and J is TRBJ1-2, with a possible D match to TRBD1 (5 bases). The germline V and J ends were trimmed by 4 bases and 3 bases, with 9 bases remaining between them. Germline V gene sequence: CDR1 SGHTA, CDR2 FQGNSA. CDR3 length: 13 amino acids. The variable domain in full, completed from reference TRBV7-2 and TRBJ1-2, reads GAGVSQSPSNKVTEKGKDVELRCDPISGHTALYWYRQSLGQGLEFLIYFQGNSAPDKSGLPSDRFSAERTGGSVSTLTIQRTQQEDSAVYLCASSSDTYYGYTFGSGTRLTVV.